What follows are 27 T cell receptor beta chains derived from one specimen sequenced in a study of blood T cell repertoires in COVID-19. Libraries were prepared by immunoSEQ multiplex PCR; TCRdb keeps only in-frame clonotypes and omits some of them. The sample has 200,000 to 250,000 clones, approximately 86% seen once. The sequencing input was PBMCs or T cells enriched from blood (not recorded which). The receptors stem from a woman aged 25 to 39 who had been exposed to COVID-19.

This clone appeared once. The CDR3: CASIQSGEPNTYEQYF. The CDR3 coding sequence is TGTGCCAGCATCCAGTCGGGAGAACCGAACACGTACGAGCAGTACTTC. The chain joins TRBV7-8 to TRBJ2-7; D is possibly TRBD2 (6 bases). CDR1 SGHVS and CDR2 FQNEAQ come from the germline V gene. The CDR3 runs 16 residues. The V end was cut by 7 bases, the J end by 4 bases, with 23 bases between.

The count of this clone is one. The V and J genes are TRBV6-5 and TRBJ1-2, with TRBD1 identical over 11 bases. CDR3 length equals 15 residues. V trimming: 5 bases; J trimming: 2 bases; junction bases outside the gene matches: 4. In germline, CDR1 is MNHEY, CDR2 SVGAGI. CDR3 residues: CASSLRTGGNYGYTF. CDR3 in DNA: TGTGCCAGCAGTCTACGGACAGGGGGCAACTATGGCTACACCTTC.

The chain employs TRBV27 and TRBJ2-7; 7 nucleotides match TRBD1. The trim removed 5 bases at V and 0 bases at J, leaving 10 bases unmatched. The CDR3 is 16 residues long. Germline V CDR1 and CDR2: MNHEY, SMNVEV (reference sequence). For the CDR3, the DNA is TGTGCCAGCAGTCCGAAGACAGGGATCCCCTCCTACGAGCAGTACTTC. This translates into CASSPKTGIPSYEQYF.

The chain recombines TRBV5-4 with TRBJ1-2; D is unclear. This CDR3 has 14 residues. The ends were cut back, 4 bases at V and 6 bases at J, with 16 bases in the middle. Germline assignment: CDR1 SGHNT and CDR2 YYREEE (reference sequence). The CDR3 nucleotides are TGTGCCAGCAGCCCACGCGTACCCGGTCATGGCTACACCTTC. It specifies CASSPRVPGHGYTF.

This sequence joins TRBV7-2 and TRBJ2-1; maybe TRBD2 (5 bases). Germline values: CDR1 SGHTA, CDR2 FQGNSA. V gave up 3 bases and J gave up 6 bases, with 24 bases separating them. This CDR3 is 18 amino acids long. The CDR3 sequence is CASSFDAGGSPGINEQFF. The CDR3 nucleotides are TGTGCCAGCAGCTTCGATGCGGGCGGCAGCCCCGGAATCAATGAGCAGTTCTTC.

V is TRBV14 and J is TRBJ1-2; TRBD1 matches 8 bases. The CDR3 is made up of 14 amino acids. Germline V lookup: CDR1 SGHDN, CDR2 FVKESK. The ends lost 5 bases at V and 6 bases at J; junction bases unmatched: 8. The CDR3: CASSSQGANDGYTF. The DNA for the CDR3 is TGTGCCAGCAGCTCCCAGGGGGCAAACGATGGCTACACCTTC.

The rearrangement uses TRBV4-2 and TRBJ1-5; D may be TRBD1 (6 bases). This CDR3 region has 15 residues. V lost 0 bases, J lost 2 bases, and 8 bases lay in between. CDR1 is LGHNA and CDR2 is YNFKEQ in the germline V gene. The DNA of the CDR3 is TGTGCCAGCAGCCAAGATGGGGGCGGCAATCAGCCCCAGCATTTT. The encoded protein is CASSQDGGGNQPQHF.

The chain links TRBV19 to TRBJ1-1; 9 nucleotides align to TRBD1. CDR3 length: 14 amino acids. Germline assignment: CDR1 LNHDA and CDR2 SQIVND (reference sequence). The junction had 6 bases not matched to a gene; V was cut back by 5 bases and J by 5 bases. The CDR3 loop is CASSPGTGRTEAFF. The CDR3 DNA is TGTGCCAGTAGTCCAGGGACAGGGAGGACTGAAGCTTTCTTT.

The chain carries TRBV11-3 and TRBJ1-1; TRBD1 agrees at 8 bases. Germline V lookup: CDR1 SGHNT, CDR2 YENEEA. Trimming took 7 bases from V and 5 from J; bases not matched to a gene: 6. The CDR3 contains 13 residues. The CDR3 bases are TGTGCCAGCACAACAGGGGGAGGGACTGAAGCTTTCTTT. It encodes CASTTGGGTEAFF. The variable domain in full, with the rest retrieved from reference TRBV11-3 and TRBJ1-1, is EAGVVQSPRYKIIEKKQPVAFWCNPISGHNTLYWYLQNLGQGPELLIRYENEEAVDDSQLPKDRFSAERLKGVDSTLKIQPAELGDSAVYLCASTTGGGTEAFFGQGTRLTVV.

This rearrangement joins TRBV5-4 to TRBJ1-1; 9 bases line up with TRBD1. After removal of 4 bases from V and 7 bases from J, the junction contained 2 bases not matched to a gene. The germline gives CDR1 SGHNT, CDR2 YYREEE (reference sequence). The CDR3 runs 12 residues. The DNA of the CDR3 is TGTGCCAGCAGCACGGGACAGGGTGAAGCTTTCTTT. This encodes CASSTGQGEAFF.

CDR3 protein: CASSQRRQETQYF. The CDR3 nucleotides are TGTGCCAGCAGCCAACGCAGACAAGAGACCCAGTACTTC. V and J are TRBV3-1 (or the pseudogene TRBV3-2) and TRBJ2-5, with D unresolved. The V end was cut by 2 bases, the J end by 2 bases, with 6 bases between. CDR3 length: 13 amino acids. CDR1 is LGHDT and CDR2 is YNNKEL in the germline V gene (reference sequence).

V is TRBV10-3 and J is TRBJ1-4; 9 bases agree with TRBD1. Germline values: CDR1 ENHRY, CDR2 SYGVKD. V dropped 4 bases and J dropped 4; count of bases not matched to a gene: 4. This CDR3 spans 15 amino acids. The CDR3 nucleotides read TGTGCCATCAGTGCGGGACAGGGACTTAATGAAAAACTGTTTTTT. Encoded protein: CAISAGQGLNEKLFF.

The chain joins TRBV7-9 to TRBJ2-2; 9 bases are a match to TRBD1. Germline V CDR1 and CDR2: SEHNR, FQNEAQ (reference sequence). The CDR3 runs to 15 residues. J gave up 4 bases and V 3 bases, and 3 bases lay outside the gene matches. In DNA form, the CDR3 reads TGTGCCAGCAGCTTCGGGACAGGGATCACCGGGGAGCTGTTTTTT. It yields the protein CASSFGTGITGELFF.

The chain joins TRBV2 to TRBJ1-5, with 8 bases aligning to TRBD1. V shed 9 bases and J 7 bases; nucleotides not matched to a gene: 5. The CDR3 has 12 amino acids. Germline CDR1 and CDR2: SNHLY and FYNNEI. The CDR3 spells CASGQGDQPQHF. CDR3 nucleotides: TGTGCCAGTGGACAGGGAGACCAGCCCCAGCATTTT. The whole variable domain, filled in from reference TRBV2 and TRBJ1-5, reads EPEVTQTPSHQVTQMGQEVILRCVPISNHLYFYWYRQILGQKVEFLVSFYNNEISEKSEIFDDQFSVERPDGSNFTLKIRSTKLEDSAMYFCASGQGDQPQHFGDGTRLSIL.

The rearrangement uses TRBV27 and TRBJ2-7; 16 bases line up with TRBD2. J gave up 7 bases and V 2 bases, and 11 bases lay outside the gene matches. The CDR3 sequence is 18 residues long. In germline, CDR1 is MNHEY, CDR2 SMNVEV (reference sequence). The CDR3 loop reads CASSLPGLAGGDLREQYF. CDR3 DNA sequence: TGTGCCAGCAGTTTACCGGGACTAGCGGGGGGGGACCTACGAGAGCAGTACTTC.

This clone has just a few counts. CDR3 loop: CASSLNPAKPYEQYF. CDR3 DNA: TGTGCCAGCAGCTTAAATCCCGCTAAGCCCTACGAGCAGTACTTC. The chain uses TRBV7-2 and TRBJ2-7; D is uncertain. The CDR3 totals 15 residues. Germline CDR1 reads SGHTA; CDR2 reads FQGNSA. Trimming shortened V by 2 bases and J by 2 bases, and 13 bases separated the two germline ends.

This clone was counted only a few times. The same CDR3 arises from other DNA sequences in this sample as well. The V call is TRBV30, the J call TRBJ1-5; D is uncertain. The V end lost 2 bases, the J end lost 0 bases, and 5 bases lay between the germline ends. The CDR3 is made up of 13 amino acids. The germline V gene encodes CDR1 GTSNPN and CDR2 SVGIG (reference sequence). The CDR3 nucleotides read TGTGCCTGGAGTCGGGATAGCAATCAGCCCCAGCATTTT. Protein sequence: CAWSRDSNQPQHF.

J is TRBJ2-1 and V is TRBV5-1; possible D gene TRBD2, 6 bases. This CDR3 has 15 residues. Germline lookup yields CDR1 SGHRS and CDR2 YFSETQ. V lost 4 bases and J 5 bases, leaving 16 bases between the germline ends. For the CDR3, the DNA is TGCGCCAGCAGCGACCCGGGAGCGTCTAACAATGAGCAGTTCTTC. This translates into CASSDPGASNNEQFF.

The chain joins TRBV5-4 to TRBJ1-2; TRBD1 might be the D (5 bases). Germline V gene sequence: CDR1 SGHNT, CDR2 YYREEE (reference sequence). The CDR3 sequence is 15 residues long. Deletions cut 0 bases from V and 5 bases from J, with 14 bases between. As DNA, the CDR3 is TGTGCCAGCAGCTTGGGTGTGACAGAGATATATGGCTACACCTTC. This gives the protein CASSLGVTEIYGYTF. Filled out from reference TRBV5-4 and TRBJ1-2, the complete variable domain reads ETGVTQSPTHLIKTRGQQVTLRCSSQSGHNTVSWYQQALGQGPQFIFQYYREEENGRGNFPPRFSGLQFPNYSSELNVNALELDDSALYLCASSLGVTEIYGYTFGSGTRLTVV.

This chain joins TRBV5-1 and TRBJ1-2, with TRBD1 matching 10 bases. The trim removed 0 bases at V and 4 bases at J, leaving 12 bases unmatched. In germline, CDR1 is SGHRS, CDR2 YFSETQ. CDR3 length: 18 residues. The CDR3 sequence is CASSLEKRTGGLVYGYTF. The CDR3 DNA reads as TGCGCCAGCAGCTTGGAGAAACGGACAGGGGGACTCGTCTATGGCTACACCTTC.

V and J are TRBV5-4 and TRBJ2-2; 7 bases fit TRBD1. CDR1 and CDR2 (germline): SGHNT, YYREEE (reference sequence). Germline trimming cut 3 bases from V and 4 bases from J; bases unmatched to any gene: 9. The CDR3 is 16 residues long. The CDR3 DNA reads TGTGCCAGCAGCTATCAGACAGGGTGGCGCACCGGGGAGCTGTTTTTT. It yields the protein CASSYQTGWRTGELFF.

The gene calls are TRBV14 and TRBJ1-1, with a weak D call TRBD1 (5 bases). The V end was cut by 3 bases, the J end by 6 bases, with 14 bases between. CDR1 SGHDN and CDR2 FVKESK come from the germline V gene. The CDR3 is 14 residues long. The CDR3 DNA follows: TGTGCCAGCAGCCAGCAAGGAAAGGGGTCTGAAGCTTTCTTT. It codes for CASSQQGKGSEAFF.

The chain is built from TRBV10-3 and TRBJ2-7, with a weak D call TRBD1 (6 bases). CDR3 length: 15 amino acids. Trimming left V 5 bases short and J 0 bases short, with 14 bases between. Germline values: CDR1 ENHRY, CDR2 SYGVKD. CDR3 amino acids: CAISLLGRGSYEQYF. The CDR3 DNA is TGTGCCATCAGTCTGCTGGGCAGGGGCTCCTACGAGCAGTACTTC.

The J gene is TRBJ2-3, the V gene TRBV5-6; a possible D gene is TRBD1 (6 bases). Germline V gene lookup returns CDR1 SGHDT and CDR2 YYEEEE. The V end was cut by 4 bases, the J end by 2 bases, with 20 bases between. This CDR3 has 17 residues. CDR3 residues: CASSHPREGELTDTQYF. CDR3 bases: TGTGCCAGCAGCCACCCGCGCGAGGGGGAACTCACAGATACGCAGTATTTT.

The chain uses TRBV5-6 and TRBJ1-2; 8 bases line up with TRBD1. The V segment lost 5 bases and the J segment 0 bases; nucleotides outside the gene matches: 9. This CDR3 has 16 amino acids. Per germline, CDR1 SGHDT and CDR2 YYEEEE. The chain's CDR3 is CASSITGGTPNYGYTF. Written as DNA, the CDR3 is TGTGCCAGCAGTATTACAGGGGGTACTCCTAACTATGGCTACACCTTC.

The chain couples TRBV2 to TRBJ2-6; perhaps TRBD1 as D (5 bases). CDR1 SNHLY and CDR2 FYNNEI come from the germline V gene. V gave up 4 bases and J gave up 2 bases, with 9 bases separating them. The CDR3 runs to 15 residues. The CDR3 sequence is CASSAQGTGANVLTF. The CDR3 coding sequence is TGTGCCAGCAGTGCCCAGGGTACTGGGGCCAACGTCCTGACTTTC.

The CDR3 spells CASSSRAPRTGVTGANVLTF. CDR3 bases: TGCGCCAGCAGCTCCCGCGCCCCCAGGACAGGTGTTACTGGGGCCAACGTCCTGACTTTC. This chain connects TRBV5-1 to TRBJ2-6; 7 nucleotides agree with TRBD1. The CDR3 is 20 residues long. Germline CDR1 and CDR2: SGHRS and YFSETQ. V gave up 3 bases and J gave up 2 bases; unmatched junction bases: 17. Using reference TRBV5-1 and TRBJ2-6 for the parts outside the CDR3, the full variable domain is KAGVTQTPRYLIKTRGQQVTLSCSPISGHRSVSWYQQTPGQGLQFLFEYFSETQRNKGNFPGRFSGRQFSNSRSEMNVSTLELGDSALYLCASSSRAPRTGVTGANVLTFGAGSRLTVL.